Presented here are 28 T cell receptor beta chains from one specimen sequenced in a study of T cells in Graves' hyperthyroidism and ophthalmopathy. It was RNA transcripts that yielded the amplified TCR beta CDR3 regions. During a first-round RT-PCR of the TCR CDR3, the HTBI primer set was used. TCRdb used MiXCR to reprocess the multiplex PCR reads, holding one entry per CDR3 protein. This sample has approximately 610,000 distinct CDR3 sequences; 14% to 15% occur once, and the top ten carry around 4.1%. Material for sequencing was blood. These receptors were taken from a woman between 35 and 50 years old with Graves' ophthalmopathy.

This chain links TRBV29-1 with TRBJ1-2; 9 bases match TRBD1. This CDR3 region has 12 residues. V dropped 5 bases and J dropped 3; count of bases not matched to a gene: 1. Germline V CDR1 and CDR2: SQVTM, ANQGSEA. CDR3 loop: CSVRTGDYGYTF. In DNA, the CDR3 is TGCAGCGTTCGGACAGGGGACTATGGCTACACCTTC.

This clonotype was seen a handful of times. The V call is TRBV6-1, the J call TRBJ1-2; 9 nucleotides line up with TRBD1. J lost 6 bases, V lost 5 bases, and 7 bases had no gene match. CDR3 length: 14 amino acids. CDR1 MNHNS and CDR2 SASEGT come from the germline V gene. Here the CDR3 reads CASSLRDRDDGYTF. CDR3 sequence (DNA): TGTGCCAGCAGTCTCCGGGACAGGGATGATGGCTACACCTTC.

Only a few counts were recorded for this clonotype. This chain joins TRBV6-2 or TRBV6-3 and TRBJ1-2, with D tentatively TRBD1 (5 bases). Trimming took off 4 bases at V and 0 bases at J, with 21 bases between the two ends. The CDR3 length is 18 residues. CDR1 and CDR2 (germline): MNHEY, SVGEGT. The DNA for the CDR3 is TGTGCCAGCAGTTCCGTCGAACCTACAGGAATTACTAACTATGGCTACACCTTC. It is translated as CASSSVEPTGITNYGYTF.

This clonotype came up many times. The V call is TRBV6-5, the J call TRBJ2-5; no reliable D call. Trimming took off 1 base at V and 1 base at J, with 4 bases between the two ends. The germline V gene encodes CDR1 MNHEY and CDR2 SVGAGI. This CDR3 comprises 13 residues. The CDR3 loop is CASSYYGQETQYF. DNA of the CDR3: TGTGCCAGCAGTTACTACGGCCAAGAGACCCAGTACTTC.

This clonotype occurred many times. This sequence joins TRBV7-6 and TRBJ2-7; D is unresolved. Germline CDR1 reads SGHVS; CDR2 reads FNYEAQ. The CDR3 runs 13 residues. V lost 5 bases to trimming and J lost 6 bases, with 14 bases between them. CDR3: CASSPPGPSEQYF. The CDR3 coding sequence is TGTGCCAGCAGCCCCCCCGGACCCTCCGAGCAGTACTTC.

This clonotype was counted ten times or more. V is TRBV20-1 and J is TRBJ1-1, with D unresolved. The CDR3 runs to 14 residues. The V end lost 6 bases, the J end lost 4 bases, and 18 bases lay between the germline ends. Germline loops: CDR1 DFQATT, CDR2 SNEGSKA (reference sequence). DNA for the CDR3: TGCAGTGCCAAGGTTTTGTGGGGTGGCACTGAAGCTTTCTTT. It encodes CSAKVLWGGTEAFF.

The V gene is TRBV28, the J gene TRBJ2-7, with D hard to call. Germline values: CDR1 MDHEN, CDR2 SYDVKM. V shed 1 base and J shed 0 bases, with 7 bases lying between them. The CDR3 extends over 14 amino acids. The DNA for the CDR3 is TGTGCCAGCAGTTTATATCTGAGCTCCTACGAGCAGTACTTC. This sequence encodes CASSLYLSSYEQYF.

This chain joins TRBV18 and TRBJ1-3; no firm D call. This CDR3 comprises 16 residues. Trimming removed 4 bases at V and 0 bases at J, with 13 bases between. CDR1 and CDR2 from the germline V gene are KGHSH and LQKENI. In nucleotides, the CDR3 is TGTGCCAGCTCACTCGGAACGGAACACTCTGGAAACACCATATATTTT. It specifies CASSLGTEHSGNTIYF.

This clonotype has a count of ten or more. This rearrangement joins TRBV29-1 to TRBJ1-1, with 9 bases aligning to TRBD1. CDR1 is SQVTM and CDR2 is ANQGSEA in the germline V gene. The CDR3 is 13 amino acids. The J segment lost 1 base and the V segment lost 5 bases, leaving 2 bases of the junction unmatched. The CDR3 coding sequence is TGCAGCGTTTGGACAGGGGCGAACACTGAAGCTTTCTTT. This gives the protein CSVWTGANTEAFF.

This clonotype was observed many times. This chain links TRBV20-1 with TRBJ2-5; possibly TRBD2 for D (5 bases). From germline, CDR1 is DFQATT and CDR2 SNEGSKA (reference sequence). This CDR3 is built from 14 residues. V was trimmed by 6 bases and J by 4 bases, leaving 18 bases between them. This CDR3 reads CSASPRGWGETQYF. CDR3 in DNA: TGCAGTGCCAGCCCCCGAGGGTGGGGAGAGACCCAGTACTTC.

This clonotype was seen a few times. V gene TRBV19 combines with J gene TRBJ2-7, with a possible D match to TRBD1 (6 bases). V was clipped by 7 bases and J by 2 bases, with 18 bases between them. This CDR3 spans 15 amino acids. Germline V gene sequence: CDR1 LNHDA, CDR2 SQIVND (reference sequence). The chain's CDR3 is CASTPRLDRPYEQYF. The CDR3 region has the DNA TGTGCCAGTACCCCACGGTTGGACAGACCCTACGAGCAGTACTTC. The entire variable domain, with the rest obtained from reference TRBV19 and TRBJ2-7, is as follows: DGGITQSPKYLFRKEGQNVTLSCEQNLNHDAMYWYRQDPGQGLRLIYYSQIVNDFQKGDIAEGYSVSREKKESFPLTVTSAQKNPTAFYLCASTPRLDRPYEQYFGPGTRLTVT.

The chain links TRBV12-3 or TRBV12-4 to TRBJ2-6; D is undetermined. The length of the CDR3 is 16 residues. V was clipped by 5 bases and J by 2 bases, with 13 bases between them. CDR3 bases: TGTGCCAGCAGTCGCCTAGGGCAGACTGGGGCCAACGTCCTGACTTTC. Protein sequence: CASSRLGQTGANVLTF.

The chain combines TRBV27 with TRBJ1-6; D is unclear. This CDR3 has 13 residues. Germline V gives CDR1 MNHEY, CDR2 SMNVEV (reference sequence). V lost 3 bases and J 7 bases, leaving 7 bases between the germline ends. The CDR3 region is CASSLTRNSPLHF. CDR3 DNA: TGTGCCAGCAGTTTGACAAGAAATTCACCCCTCCACTTT.

The gene calls are TRBV3-1 and TRBJ1-2, with D unclear. Germline lookup yields CDR1 LGHDT and CDR2 YNNKEL (reference sequence). The CDR3 spans 15 residues. V was pared by 1 base and J by 0 bases, with 9 bases between. CDR3 loop: CASSQAPGPNYGYTF. The CDR3 DNA reads TGTGCCAGCAGCCAAGCTCCAGGTCCTAACTATGGCTACACCTTC. Full variable domain (rest looked up from reference TRBV3-1 and TRBJ1-2): DTAVSQTPKYLVTQMGNDKSIKCEQNLGHDTMYWYKQDSKKFLKIMFSYNNKELIINETVPNRFSPKSPDKAHLNLHINSLELGDSAVYFCASSQAPGPNYGYTFGSGTRLTVV.

The table lists this clonotype with a count of one. V is TRBV6-2 or TRBV6-3 and J is TRBJ1-5, with 11 bases matching TRBD1. Trimming took 8 bases from V and 3 from J; bases not matched to a gene: 9. The V gene's germline CDR1 is MNHEY and CDR2 SVGEGT. This CDR3 spans 16 amino acids. CDR3 region: CASWPGTGGVNQPQHF. As DNA, the CDR3 is TGTGCCAGCTGGCCCGGGACAGGGGGGGTCAATCAGCCCCAGCATTTT.

Ten or more counts support this clonotype. The chain uses TRBV15 and TRBJ2-5, with TRBD2 as a possible D gene (5 bases). The CDR3 is made up of 13 amino acids. CDR1 LNHNV and CDR2 YYDKDF come from the germline V gene (reference sequence). Trimming removed 0 bases from V and 7 bases from J, with 9 bases in between. DNA of the CDR3: TGTGCCACCAGCAGAGATACCGGAGGGACCCAGTACTTC. As protein: CATSRDTGGTQYF.

The sample holds many counts of this clonotype. V usage is TRBV10-3 and J usage is TRBJ2-7; 14 bases align to TRBD2. Germline CDR1 is ENHRY and CDR2 is SYGVKD. Trimming at V came to 4 bases and at J to 4 bases, leaving 6 bases not matched to a gene. This CDR3 region has 16 residues. The CDR3 nucleotides are TGTGCCATCAGTGGCCCTGGACTAGCGGGAGGATACGAGCAGTACTTC. This gives the protein CAISGPGLAGGYEQYF.

There are many counts of this clonotype. This chain links TRBV6-2 or TRBV6-3 with TRBJ1-5; D is uncertain. The CDR3 totals 15 residues. The germline V gene encodes CDR1 MNHEY and CDR2 SVGEGT. Trimming pared 0 bases from V and 2 bases from J, leaving 8 bases between. The CDR3 reads CASSYSGAGNQPQHF. The CDR3 nucleotides read TGTGCCAGCAGTTACTCGGGCGCGGGCAATCAGCCCCAGCATTTT.

In this sample, this clonotype turned up a few times. V and J are TRBV30 and TRBJ1-1; tentative D call: TRBD1 (6 bases). Trimming removed 7 bases at V and 6 bases at J, with 12 bases between. The CDR3 has 11 amino acids. The germline CDR1 and CDR2 sequences are GTSNPN and SVGIG (reference sequence). CDR3 sequence (DNA): TGTGCCTATTCAGGGGTCGCTGAAGCTTTCTTT. Translating gives CAYSGVAEAFF.

This clonotype occurred a few times. This chain links TRBV12-3 or TRBV12-4 with TRBJ1-5; D gene unclear. V lost 3 bases, J lost 7 bases, and 10 bases lay in between. This CDR3 spans 13 amino acids. The CDR3 DNA reads TGTGCCAGCAGTTTCCCTCCATCACAGCCCCAGCATTTT. This translates into CASSFPPSQPQHF.

The chain has TRBV12-3 or TRBV12-4 and TRBJ2-6; D not resolved. The CDR3 has 15 residues. V was pared by 5 bases and J by 1 base, with 9 bases between. DNA for the CDR3: TGTGCCAGCAGTCGCGGACGTTCTGGGGCCAACGTCCTGACTTTC. Its translation is CASSRGRSGANVLTF.

In its sample, this clonotype was seen many times. The chain carries TRBV7-2 and TRBJ2-7; D is unresolved. Trimming removed 1 base at V and 6 bases at J, with 10 bases between. CDR1 SGHTA and CDR2 FQGNSA come from the germline V gene. The CDR3 consists of 13 residues. The CDR3 region has the DNA TGTGCCAGCAGCTTAGAATGGAGTTCCGAGCAGTACTTC. This encodes CASSLEWSSEQYF.

Ten or more counts support this clonotype. The chain recombines TRBV5-1 with TRBJ2-7; TRBD1 is a possible D gene (6 bases). The germline V gene encodes CDR1 SGHRS and CDR2 YFSETQ. V was shortened by 3 bases and J by 2 bases, with 18 bases between the two germline ends. The CDR3 totals 16 residues. CDR3 in amino acids: CASSSTGPVNTYEQYF. CDR3 in DNA: TGCGCCAGCAGCTCGACAGGTCCAGTCAATACCTACGAGCAGTACTTC.

There are many counts of this clonotype. The V gene is TRBV30, the J gene TRBJ1-5; D is possibly TRBD1 (6 bases). V was cut by 4 bases and J by 3 bases, with 10 bases left in between. This CDR3 spans 13 amino acids. CDR1 and CDR2 (germline): GTSNPN, SVGIG (reference sequence). The CDR3 loop reads CAWTQGPNQPQHF. The CDR3 coding sequence is TGTGCCTGGACACAGGGCCCCAATCAGCCCCAGCATTTT.

The chain combines TRBV6-1 with TRBJ1-2, with D tentatively TRBD1 (5 bases). Trimming shortened V by 4 bases and J by 8 bases, and 17 bases separated the two germline ends. Germline V CDR1 and CDR2: MNHNS, SASEGT. This CDR3 region has 14 residues. This CDR3 is CASSATQGARGYTF. In nucleotides, the CDR3 is TGTGCCAGCAGTGCCACCCAGGGTGCTCGGGGCTACACCTTC.

In this sample, this clonotype turned up many times. The CDR3 DNA reads as TGTGCCAGCAGTGCCCTAGCGGGGAAGGGCACAGATACGCAGTATTTT. It codes for CASSALAGKGTDTQYF. V usage is TRBV28 and J usage is TRBJ2-3; TRBD2 matches 9 bases. Unmatched junction bases numbered 7, after V lost 5 bases and J lost 1 base. CDR3 length equals 16 residues. Germline loops: CDR1 MDHEN, CDR2 SYDVKM.

In regard to this clonotype: The DNA is left out, because the CDR3 cannot be placed on it with certainty; the CDR3 is given as TCRdb lists it. This rearrangement joins TRBV29-1 to TRBJ2-5. Inclusive of both ends, the CDR3 amounts to 12 amino acids. CDR1 is SQVTM and CDR2 is ANQGSEA in the germline V gene. CDR3 residues: CSVDFRGETQYF.

Ten or more counts support this clonotype. This chain connects TRBV19 to TRBJ1-5; D not certain. Trimming stripped 4 bases from V and 5 bases from J, with 12 bases between. Looked up from germline, CDR1 is LNHDA and CDR2 is SQIVND (reference sequence). This CDR3 spans 14 amino acids. CDR3 nucleotide sequence: TGTGCCAGTAGTACTTTAGGGCGCTATCAGCCCCAGCATTTT. The encoded protein is CASSTLGRYQPQHF.